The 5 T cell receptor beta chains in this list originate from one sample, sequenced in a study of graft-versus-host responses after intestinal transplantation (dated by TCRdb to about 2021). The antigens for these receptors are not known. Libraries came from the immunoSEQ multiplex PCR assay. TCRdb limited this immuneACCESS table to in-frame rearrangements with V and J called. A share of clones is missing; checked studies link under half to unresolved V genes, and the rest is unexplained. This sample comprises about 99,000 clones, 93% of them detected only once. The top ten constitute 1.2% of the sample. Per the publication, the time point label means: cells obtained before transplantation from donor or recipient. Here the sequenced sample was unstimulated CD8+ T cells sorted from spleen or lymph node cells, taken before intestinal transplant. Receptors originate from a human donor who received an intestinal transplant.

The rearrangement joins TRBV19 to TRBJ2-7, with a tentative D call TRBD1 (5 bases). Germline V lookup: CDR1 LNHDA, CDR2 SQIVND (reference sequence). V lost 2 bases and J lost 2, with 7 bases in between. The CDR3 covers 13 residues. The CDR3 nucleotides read TGTGCCAGTAGTATACAGGGCCCCTACGAGCAGTACTTC. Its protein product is CASSIQGPYEQYF.

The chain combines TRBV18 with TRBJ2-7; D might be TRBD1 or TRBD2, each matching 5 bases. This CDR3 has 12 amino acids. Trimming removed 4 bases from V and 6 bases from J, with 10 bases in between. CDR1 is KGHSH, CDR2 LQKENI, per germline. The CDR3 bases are TGTGCCAGCTCACTACAGGACTCCGAGCAGTACTTC. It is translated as CASSLQDSEQYF.

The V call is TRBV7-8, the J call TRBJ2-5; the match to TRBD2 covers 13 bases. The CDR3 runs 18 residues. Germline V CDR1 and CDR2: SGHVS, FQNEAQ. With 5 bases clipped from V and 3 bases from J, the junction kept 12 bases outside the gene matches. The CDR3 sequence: CASSPISRGLAGEETQYF. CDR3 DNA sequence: TGTGCCAGCAGCCCTATTTCCCGCGGACTAGCGGGGGAAGAGACCCAGTACTTC. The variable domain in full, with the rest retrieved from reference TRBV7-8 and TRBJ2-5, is GAGVSQSPRYKVAKRGQDVALRCDPISGHVSLFWYQQALGQGPEFLTYFQNEAQLDKSGLPSDRFFAERPEGSVSTLKIQRTQQEDSAVYLCASSPISRGLAGEETQYFGPGTRLLVL.

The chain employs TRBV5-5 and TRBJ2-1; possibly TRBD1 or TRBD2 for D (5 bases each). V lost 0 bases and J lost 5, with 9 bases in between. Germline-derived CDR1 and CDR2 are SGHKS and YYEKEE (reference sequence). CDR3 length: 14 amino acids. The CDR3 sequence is CASSLVMGDNEQFF. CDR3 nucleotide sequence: TGTGCCAGCAGCTTGGTAATGGGGGACAATGAGCAGTTCTTC.

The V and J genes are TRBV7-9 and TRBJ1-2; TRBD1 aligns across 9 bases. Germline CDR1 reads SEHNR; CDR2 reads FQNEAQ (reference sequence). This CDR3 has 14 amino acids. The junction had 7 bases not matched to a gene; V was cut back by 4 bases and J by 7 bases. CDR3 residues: CASSSARDRAGYTF. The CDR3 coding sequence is TGTGCCAGCAGCTCGGCCCGGGACAGGGCTGGCTACACCTTC.